The clone carrying this T cell receptor delta chain was counted a few times. One end of the junction is discordant with germline, which a read error may explain. TCRdb re-called clones from the RT-PCR reads via CATT. Here the sample spans over 1,500 delta-chain clones, around 4% being singletons. This entry belongs to a study of gamma-delta T cells after stem cell transplantation. Germline loops: CDR1 TSWWSYY, CDR2 QGS. The CDR3 has 23 amino acids. The source material was gamma-delta T cells. The chain has TRDV1 and TRDJ1; 11 bases line up with TRDD3. The receptor's source is a human donor. It is not recorded whose cells these are; they may come from a transplant donor. The CDR3 region has the DNA TGTGCTCCTGGGGACCCCGGCCCCTTCCTACCCTGGGGGATACTCTATGACACCGATAAACTCATCTTT. The encoded protein is CAPGDPGPFLPWGILYDTDKLIF.